Listed below are T cell receptor beta chains from one sample, sequenced in a study of blood T cell repertoires in COVID-19. Clones were sequenced by immunoSEQ multiplex PCR, and TCRdb holds only the in-frame ones, with some missing. The sample lists 380,000 or so clones; approximately 86% were seen once. The specimen sequenced was peripheral blood. These receptors came from a woman aged 60-75 years with COVID-19, enrolled during active disease. The CDR3 runs from the conserved cysteine through the conserved F or W. Each record gives: D gene, V gene, J gene, clone size, CDR3 DNA, CDR3 protein. D genes are given only for firm matches. Only part of the rows carry a size: once, few, many, or a class if the clone is expanded.

TRBD2	TRBV7-2	TRBJ2-5	.	TGTGCCAGCAGCTTAGGCCTAGCGGGGGGTTCAGAGACCCAGTACTTC	CASSLGLAGGSETQYF
.	TRBV5-5	TRBJ2-7	once	TGTGCCAGCAGTTTAGGGGCGCTCCTATCCTACGAGCAGTACTTC	CASSLGALLSYEQYF
TRBD1	TRBV7-9	TRBJ1-4	.	TGTGCCAGAGGACAGGGGGTCAGGGGATGGAATGAAAAACTGTTTTTT	CARGQGVRGWNEKLFF
.	TRBV7-2	TRBJ1-3	.	TGTGCCAGCAGCTTAGAAAGGGAGGGGACTGGAAACACCATATATTTT	CASSLEREGTGNTIYF
.	TRBV19	TRBJ2-5	.	TGTGCCAGTAGTCGGTGGAGCTTAAATGCGGAGACCCAGTACTTC	CASSRWSLNAETQYF
.	TRBV5-6	TRBJ1-4	.	TGTGCCAGCAGCTTAGCGGGTGGGGATGAAAAACTGTTTTTT	CASSLAGGDEKLFF
.	TRBV7-3	TRBJ2-3	many	TGTGCCAGCAGCCAACATAGCACAGATACGCAGTATTTT	CASSQHSTDTQYF
.	TRBV19	TRBJ2-1	.	TGTGCCAGTAGTCCAGCGGCAGTGATCCTATACAATGAGCAGTTCTTC	CASSPAAVILYNEQFF
.	TRBV6-5	TRBJ2-7	.	TGTGCCAGCAGTTACTCCGGTCCCCCTTTGGCCTACGAGCAGTACTTC	CASSYSGPPLAYEQYF
.	TRBV5-4	TRBJ1-2	.	TGTGCCAGCAGCTTGGAGCGGACAGTCTATGGCTACACCTTC	CASSLERTVYGYTF
TRBD1	TRBV27	TRBJ1-2	.	TGTGCCAGCAGTAGATCGACAGGGTCTAAAAAGGGCTACACCTTC	CASSRSTGSKKGYTF
.	TRBV7-9	TRBJ2-1	.	TGTGCCAGCAGCCCGACACCTGGGCACTACAATGAGCAGTTCTTC	CASSPTPGHYNEQFF
TRBD1	TRBV18	TRBJ1-5	.	TGTGCCAGCTCAGCTAACAGGGGAAATCAGCCCCAGCATTTT	CASSANRGNQPQHF
TRBD1	TRBV19	TRBJ2-2	.	TGTGCCAGTACTGACAGGGGAAACACCGGGGAGCTGTTTTTT	CASTDRGNTGELFF
TRBD1	TRBV30	TRBJ2-5	.	TGTGCCTGGAGTAAGTCCCGGGACAGGGGCCCGGGGGAGACCCAGTACTTC	CAWSKSRDRGPGETQYF
.	TRBV11-3	TRBJ2-7	.	TGTGCCAGCAGCTCTCGAGAGGGGGGGGACTCCTACGAGCAGTACTTC	CASSSREGGDSYEQYF
TRBD1	TRBV6-5	TRBJ2-7	.	TGTGCCAGCGGTTGGACAGGTCGCTCCTACGAGCAGTACTTC	CASGWTGRSYEQYF
TRBD1	TRBV19	TRBJ2-7	.	TGTGCCAGTAGTACCCAGGGACAGGGGGTCTACGAGCAGTACTTC	CASSTQGQGVYEQYF
TRBD2	TRBV30	TRBJ2-7	many	TGTGCCACCGCAAGGCCGCCGAGACTAGCGGGGACCTACGAGCAGTACTTC	CATARPPRLAGTYEQYF
.	TRBV30	TRBJ1-5	.	TGTGCCTGGAGTCCCCGGGGGGATATGCCCCAGCATTTT	CAWSPRGDMPQHF
TRBD1	TRBV19	TRBJ2-5	.	TGTGCCAGTAACCAACGGGACAGGGTAGGGACCCAGTACTTC	CASNQRDRVGTQYF
TRBD2	TRBV7-3	TRBJ2-1	.	TGTGCCAGCAGCTTAGGGGGGGACCCCTCCTACAATGAGCAGTTCTTC	CASSLGGDPSYNEQFF
.	TRBV9	TRBJ1-1	.	TGTGCCAGCGGCCCTCATTTGGCAAACACTGAAGCTTTCTTT	CASGPHLANTEAFF
.	TRBV5-1	TRBJ1-1	.	TGCGCCAGCAGCGCGGCCGGGACGGGAGTTTTGAACACTGAAGCTTTCTTT	CASSAAGTGVLNTEAFF
TRBD1	TRBV12-5	TRBJ1-3	.	TGTGCTAGTGGTTTGCCTTCCCTCGGACCGGGACAGGGTACTGGAAACACCATATATTTT	CASGLPSLGPGQGTGNTIYF
TRBD1	TRBV2	TRBJ1-5	.	TGTGCCATCCGGGACAGGGGCCTGAATCAGCCCCAGCATTTT	CAIRDRGLNQPQHF
.	TRBV27	TRBJ2-7	.	TGTGCCAGCAGTTTGGGACGGGGGGCCTTCGAGCAGTACTTC	CASSLGRGAFEQYF
.	TRBV4-1	TRBJ1-5	.	TGCGCCAGCAGCCAAGTCCCAGGTCAGCCCCAGCATTTT	CASSQVPGQPQHF
TRBD1	TRBV3-1/TRBV3-2	TRBJ2-3	.	TGTGCCAGCAGCCTCGGGACAGTGGGAGATACGCAGTATTTT	CASSLGTVGDTQYF
TRBD2	TRBV5-4	TRBJ2-3	.	TGTGCCAGCAGGTTTAGCGGGGGAGCCCGAGATACGCAGTATTTT	CASRFSGGARDTQYF
TRBD1	TRBV7-3	TRBJ1-2	once	TGTGCCAGCAGCCTAGGGGACAGGGAGACCCATGGCTACACCTTC	CASSLGDRETHGYTF
.	TRBV7-2	TRBJ2-7	.	TGTGCCAGCAGCCTCCTGACAGGAGCCACCTACGAGCAGTACTTC	CASSLLTGATYEQYF
TRBD1	TRBV2	TRBJ2-1	.	TGTGCCAGCAGTGATGGGACAGGGGTCAATGAGCAGTTCTTC	CASSDGTGVNEQFF
.	TRBV13	TRBJ1-5	.	TGTGCCAGCAGCACCCGTGCGGGGCCCCAGCATTTT	CASSTRAGPQHF
.	TRBV6-5	TRBJ1-2	.	TGTGCCAGCACACCGACAGGAGCTAACTATGGCTACACCTTC	CASTPTGANYGYTF
.	TRBV29-1	TRBJ1-2	.	TGCAGCGTTGAAGATCCGGGCAGGGATGGCTACACCTTC	CSVEDPGRDGYTF
.	TRBV6-6	TRBJ1-2	.	TGTGCCAGCAGTTCCACCATAGAGGTCGGCGGCTACACCTTC	CASSSTIEVGGYTF
TRBD1	TRBV19	TRBJ1-6	.	TGTGCCAGTAGTACCCGACAGGGGAAATCCCTCCACTTT	CASSTRQGKSLHF
.	TRBV30	TRBJ2-5	.	TGTGCCTGGAGTTCTTCAGGGAACGAGGAGACCCAGTACTTC	CAWSSSGNEETQYF
TRBD1	TRBV9	TRBJ2-5	.	TGTGCCAGCAGCGTAGGACAGGGCGCAGAGACCCAGTACTTC	CASSVGQGAETQYF
.	TRBV3-1/TRBV3-2	TRBJ2-2	.	TGTGCCAGCAGCCAAGGCGCCGGGGAGCTGTTTTTT	CASSQGAGELFF
.	TRBV5-8	TRBJ1-5	.	TGTGCCAGCAGCTTGGTACATAGCAATCAGCCCCAGCATTTT	CASSLVHSNQPQHF
TRBD1	TRBV2	TRBJ1-2	.	TGTGCCAGCAAAGGGGGACAGGCTGCTGATGGCTACACCTTC	CASKGGQAADGYTF
TRBD1	TRBV5-1	TRBJ1-1	.	TGCGCCAGCCAAACAGGGGTGAACACTGAAGCTTTCTTT	CASQTGVNTEAFF
.	TRBV2	TRBJ1-2	once	TGTGCCAGCAGTGATCTCCCGCAACAGGGAGGGTGGTTCGGGGGCTACACCTTC	CASSDLPQQGGWFGGYTF
.	TRBV6-1	TRBJ1-5	.	TGTGCCAGCAGTGAACGACACTTTATTGGCAATCAGCCCCAGCATTTT	CASSERHFIGNQPQHF
.	TRBV5-6	TRBJ2-5	.	TGTGCCAGCAGCTTGTCAATCGGGGGAAGAAGAGAGACCCAGTACTTC	CASSLSIGGRRETQYF
.	TRBV10-1	TRBJ1-1	.	TGCGCCAGCAGTGGATTTGGAATTCTAGGGAGCACTGAAGCTTTCTTT	CASSGFGILGSTEAFF
.	TRBV7-2	TRBJ1-1	.	TGTGCCAGCAGCTTAGTGAGAGGGGAAGCTTTCTTT	CASSLVRGEAFF